This paragraph reports one TCR beta chain. The CDR3 totals 20 residues. V gave up 8 bases and J gave up 3 bases; unmatched junction bases: 25. CDR1 and CDR2 from the germline V gene are MNHNY and SVGAGI (reference sequence). Via MiXCR, TCRdb re-called the RT-PCR reads, giving one row per CDR3 protein. The data hold more than 550,000 distinct CDR3 sequences, with 12% to 15% observed a single time. Sample: memory CD4+ T cells from blood. This chain links TRBV6-6 with TRBJ1-5; 7 nucleotides align to TRBD1. This sequence was found in a female donor in good health, serving as a healthy control. The chain's CDR3 is CASCPWVETGPVKSNQPQHF. The CDR3 nucleotides read TGTGCCAGCTGCCCGTGGGTTGAGACAGGGCCAGTGAAATCCAATCAGCCCCAGCATTTT.